These 16 T cell receptor beta chains were sequenced from one sample in a study of T-cell memory formation after mild COVID-19. TCRdb redid the calling of the 5' RACE reads with MiXCR, one entry per CDR3 protein. The table includes roughly 300,000 distinct CDR3 sequences, around 8% detected once. Material: PBMCs or a T cell subset sorted from them (not recorded which). The receptor source for this set is a man between 18 and 35 years old who had mild COVID-19 (a few samples of this study predate the infection). Cell type and time point are not known.

The rearrangement uses TRBV29-1 and TRBJ1-1; unclear D gene. The CDR3 covers 12 residues. V was shortened by 7 bases and J by 7 bases, with 16 bases between the two germline ends. From germline, CDR1 is SQVTM and CDR2 ANQGSEA. The CDR3 here is CSADWEIGEAFF. CDR3 DNA sequence: TGCAGCGCCGACTGGGAAATCGGTGAAGCTTTCTTT.

V gene TRBV7-2 combines with J gene TRBJ2-5, with D tentatively TRBD2 (5 bases). Trimming left V 0 bases short and J 4 bases short, with 9 bases between. Germline V CDR1 and CDR2: SGHTA, FQGNSA. This CDR3 is 14 amino acids long. The CDR3, as DNA: TGTGCCAGCAGCTTAGCGAGGGTCCGAGAGACCCAGTACTTC. It specifies CASSLARVRETQYF.

The V gene is TRBV4-1, the J gene TRBJ1-1; D unclear. The germline V gene encodes CDR1 MGHRA and CDR2 YSYEKL. V gave up 1 base and J gave up 7 bases, with 13 bases separating them. This CDR3 is 14 amino acids long. The CDR3 loop is CASSQAGGWGEAFF. CDR3 nucleotide sequence: TGCGCCAGCAGCCAAGCCGGAGGCTGGGGTGAAGCTTTCTTT.

This clonotype was recorded a few times. The CDR3 bases are TGTGCCATCAGTGAGACCTGGACTAGCGGGGGCCAGGTCTCCTACAATGAGCAGTTCTTC. As protein: CAISETWTSGGQVSYNEQFF. The genes are TRBV10-3 and TRBJ2-1; 13 bases align to TRBD2. V was pared by 2 bases and J by 0 bases, with 10 bases of the junction left unmatched. Looked up from germline, CDR1 is ENHRY and CDR2 is SYGVKD. The CDR3 is made up of 20 amino acids.

The chain couples TRBV5-1 to TRBJ1-2; the D gene is possibly TRBD1 (5 bases). Germline V lookup: CDR1 SGHRS, CDR2 YFSETQ. This CDR3 spans 16 amino acids. The germline V and J ends were trimmed by 4 bases and 4 bases, with 20 bases remaining between them. The CDR3 region is CASSPRRATSVYGYTF. The CDR3 coding sequence is TGCGCCAGCAGCCCCCGCAGGGCTACGTCTGTCTATGGCTACACCTTC.

Only a few counts were recorded for this clonotype. The rearrangement uses TRBV3-1 and TRBJ1-3; no clear D. Trimming cost V 6 bases and J 2 bases, with 8 bases left between them. Germline-derived CDR1 and CDR2 are LGHDT and YNNKEL (reference sequence). The CDR3 consists of 13 residues. CDR3 bases: TGTGCCAGCAGGAGGATCACTGGAAACACCATATATTTT. Protein product: CASRRITGNTIYF.

A few counts support this clonotype. The chain uses TRBV20-1 and TRBJ2-3, with TRBD2 matching 10 bases. Germline CDR1 is DFQATT and CDR2 is SNEGSKA (reference sequence). The CDR3 has 17 residues. Unmatched junction bases numbered 14, after V lost 4 bases and J lost 4 bases. In DNA, the CDR3 is TGCAGTGCTACTGGACCTCTAGCGGGGGTCAACTCAGATACGCAGTATTTT. Amino acid sequence: CSATGPLAGVNSDTQYF.

The chain joins TRBV4-2 to TRBJ1-5; unclear D gene. CDR1 and CDR2 (germline): LGHNA, YNFKEQ. The CDR3 length is 14 residues. V dropped 0 bases and J dropped 4 bases, with 7 bases sitting between them. Here the CDR3 DNA reads TGTGCCAGCAGCCAAGATGGCGTGAATCAGCCCCAGCATTTT. As protein: CASSQDGVNQPQHF.

The chain links TRBV7-2 to TRBJ2-1; D is undetermined. The CDR3 runs to 14 residues. Germline loops: CDR1 SGHTA, CDR2 FQGNSA. V was pared by 5 bases and J by 9 bases, with 17 bases between. The chain's CDR3 is CASSPFGQKREQFF. The CDR3 DNA is TGTGCCAGCAGCCCCTTTGGCCAGAAGCGTGAGCAGTTCTTC.

This rearrangement joins TRBV12-3 or TRBV12-4 to TRBJ1-2; TRBD1 might be the D (6 bases). Trimming cost V 3 bases and J 3 bases, with 11 bases left between them. The CDR3 covers 14 residues. CDR3 bases: TGTGCCAGCAGTTTGGCAGGGGCGGACTATGGCTACACCTTC. This encodes CASSLAGADYGYTF.

In its sample, this clonotype was seen many times. V usage is TRBV5-1 and J usage is TRBJ2-2, with D possibly being TRBD2 (6 bases). Germline values: CDR1 SGHRS, CDR2 YFSETQ. V lost 1 base and J 1 base, leaving 8 bases between the germline ends. CDR3 size: 15 residues. Here the CDR3 DNA reads TGCGCCAGCAGCTTGTCGGGACTGAACACCGGGGAGCTGTTTTTT. Amino acid sequence: CASSLSGLNTGELFF.

This clonotype was seen many times. The chain couples TRBV6-2 or TRBV6-3 to TRBJ1-2, with D unresolved. Trimming cost V 2 bases and J 2 bases, with 3 bases left between them. This CDR3 spans 12 amino acids. The V gene's germline CDR1 is MNHEY and CDR2 SVGEGT. The CDR3 DNA is TGTGCCAGCAGTTACAGGAACTATGGCTACACCTTC. As protein: CASSYRNYGYTF.

This clonotype appeared a few times. This chain joins TRBV24-1 and TRBJ2-7; 10 bases are a match to TRBD1. In germline, CDR1 is KGHDR, CDR2 SFDVKD. The CDR3 sequence is 15 residues long. V was clipped by 4 bases and J by 3 bases; unmatched bases: 5. The CDR3 region is CATSEGGTGVYEQYF. CDR3 DNA sequence: TGTGCCACCAGTGAAGGCGGGACAGGGGTCTACGAGCAGTACTTC.

V and J are TRBV7-2 and TRBJ2-7; 15 positions match TRBD2. Germline trimming cut 2 bases from V and 7 bases from J; bases unmatched to any gene: 3. The CDR3 spans 15 residues. Germline loops: CDR1 SGHTA, CDR2 FQGNSA. The DNA of the CDR3 is TGTGCCAGCAGCTTACCGGGACTAGCGGGGGGAGAGCAGTACTTC. This sequence encodes CASSLPGLAGGEQYF.

This chain connects TRBV7-9 to TRBJ1-1; D might be TRBD1 (6 bases). V was trimmed by 5 bases and J by 4 bases, leaving 23 bases between them. This CDR3 contains 17 residues. From germline, CDR1 is SEHNR and CDR2 FQNEAQ (reference sequence). CDR3 sequence reads: CASSPRGFGGQGTEAFF. In DNA, the CDR3 is TGTGCCAGCAGCCCTAGGGGGTTCGGGGGGCAGGGCACTGAAGCTTTCTTT.

In this sample, this clonotype turned up a few times. V is TRBV6-2 or TRBV6-3 and J is TRBJ1-5; no firm D call. Germline CDR1 reads MNHEY; CDR2 reads SVGEGT. This CDR3 spans 14 amino acids. Trimming took 6 bases from V and 0 from J, leaving 9 bases between them. The CDR3 reads CASSSGHSNQPQHF. CDR3 DNA sequence: TGTGCCAGCAGCTCCGGGCATAGCAATCAGCCCCAGCATTTT.